This T cell receptor (beta chain) was identified during a study of cytomegalovirus exposure and HLA in healthy donors. Study-wide findings and caveats: The authors judged a highly shared variant cluster likely a sequencing artifact. The productive fraction for most TCR beta V segments was about 90% or about 30% in an earlier analysis.

The table lists this clone with a count of one. The antigen remains undetermined. A multiplex PCR was run with 60 Vbeta primers and 13 Jbeta primers. Sequencing was performed with immunoSEQ multiplex PCR; in TCRdb, only in-frame clones are kept and a portion is missing. The data hold around 150,000 clones, with approximately 70% observed a single time. This CDR3 is built from 17 residues. V shed 6 bases and J 0 bases; nucleotides not matched to a gene: 7. Per the germline V gene, CDR1 is SQVTM and CDR2 is ANQGSEA. This TCR derives from a man in his forties or fifties in good health and CMV-seropositive. This sequence joins TRBV29-1 and TRBJ2-1; the match to TRBD2 covers 14 bases. The sequencing sample was made of PBMCs. CDR3 protein: CSVAGLAGDSSYNEQFF. For the CDR3, the DNA is TGCAGCGTGGCGGGACTAGCGGGGGATAGCTCCTACAATGAGCAGTTCTTC.